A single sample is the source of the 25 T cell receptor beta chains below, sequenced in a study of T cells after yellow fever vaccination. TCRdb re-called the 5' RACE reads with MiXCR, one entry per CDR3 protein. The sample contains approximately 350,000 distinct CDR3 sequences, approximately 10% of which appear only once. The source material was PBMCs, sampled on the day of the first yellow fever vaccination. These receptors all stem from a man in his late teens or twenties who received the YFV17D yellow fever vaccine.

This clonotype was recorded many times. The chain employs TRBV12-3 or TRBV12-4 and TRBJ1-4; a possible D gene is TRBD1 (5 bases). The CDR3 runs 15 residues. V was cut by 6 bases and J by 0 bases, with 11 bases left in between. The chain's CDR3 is CASSGDVTTNEKLFF. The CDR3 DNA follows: TGTGCCAGCAGCGGGGACGTTACAACTAATGAAAAACTGTTTTTT.

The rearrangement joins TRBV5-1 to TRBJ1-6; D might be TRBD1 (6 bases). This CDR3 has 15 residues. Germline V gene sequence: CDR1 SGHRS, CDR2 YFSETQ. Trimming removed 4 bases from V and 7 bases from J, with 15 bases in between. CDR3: CASSRGQAVNSPLHF. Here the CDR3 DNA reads TGCGCCAGCAGCCGGGGACAAGCCGTCAATTCACCCCTCCACTTT.

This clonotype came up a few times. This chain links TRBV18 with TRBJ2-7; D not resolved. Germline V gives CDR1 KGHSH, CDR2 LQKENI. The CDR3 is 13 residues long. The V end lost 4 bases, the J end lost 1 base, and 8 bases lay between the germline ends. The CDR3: CASSQARSYEQYV. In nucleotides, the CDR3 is TGTGCCAGCTCACAAGCTAGGTCCTACGAGCAGTACGTC.

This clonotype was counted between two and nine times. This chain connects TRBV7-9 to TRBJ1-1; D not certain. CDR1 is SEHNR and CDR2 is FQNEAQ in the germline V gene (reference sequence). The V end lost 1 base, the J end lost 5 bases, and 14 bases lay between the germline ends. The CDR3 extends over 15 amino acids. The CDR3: CASSLGPGVRTEAFF. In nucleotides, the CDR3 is TGTGCCAGCAGCTTAGGGCCCGGGGTTCGAACTGAAGCTTTCTTT. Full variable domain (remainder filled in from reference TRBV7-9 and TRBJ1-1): DTGVSQNPRHKITKRGQNVTFRCDPISEHNRLYWYRQTLGQGPEFLTYFQNEAQLEKSRLLSDRFSAERPKGSFSTLEIQRTEQGDSAMYLCASSLGPGVRTEAFFGQGTRLTVV.

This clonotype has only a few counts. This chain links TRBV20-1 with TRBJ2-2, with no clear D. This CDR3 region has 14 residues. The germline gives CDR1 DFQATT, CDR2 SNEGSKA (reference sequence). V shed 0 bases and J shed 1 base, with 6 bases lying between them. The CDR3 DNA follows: TGCAGTGCTAGAGATTGGCAGAACACCGGGGAGCTGTTTTTT. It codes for CSARDWQNTGELFF.

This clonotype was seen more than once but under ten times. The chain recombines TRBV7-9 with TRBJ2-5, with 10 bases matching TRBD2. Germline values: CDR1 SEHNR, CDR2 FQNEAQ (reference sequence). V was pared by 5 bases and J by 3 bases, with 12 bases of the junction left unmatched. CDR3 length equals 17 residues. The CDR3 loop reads CASSPRAGGQLKETQYF. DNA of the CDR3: TGTGCCAGCAGCCCCAGAGCGGGGGGGCAACTAAAAGAGACCCAGTACTTC.

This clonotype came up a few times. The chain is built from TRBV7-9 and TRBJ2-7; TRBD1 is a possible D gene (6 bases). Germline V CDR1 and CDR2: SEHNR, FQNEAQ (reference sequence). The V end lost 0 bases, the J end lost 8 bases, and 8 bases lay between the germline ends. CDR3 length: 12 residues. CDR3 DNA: TGTGCCAGCAGCTTAGCGACAGGACAGCAGTACGTC. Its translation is CASSLATGQQYV.

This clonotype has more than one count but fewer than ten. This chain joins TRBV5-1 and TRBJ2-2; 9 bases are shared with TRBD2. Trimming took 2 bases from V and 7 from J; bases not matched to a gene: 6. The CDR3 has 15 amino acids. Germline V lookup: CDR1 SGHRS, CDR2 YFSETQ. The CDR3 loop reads CASSFSGGRDGELFF. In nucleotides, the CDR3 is TGCGCCAGCAGCTTTAGCGGGGGTCGGGACGGGGAGCTGTTTTTT.

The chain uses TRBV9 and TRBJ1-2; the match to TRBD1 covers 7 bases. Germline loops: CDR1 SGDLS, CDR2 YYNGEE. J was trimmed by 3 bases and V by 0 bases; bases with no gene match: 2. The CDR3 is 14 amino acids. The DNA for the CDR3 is TGTGCCAGCAGCGTAGAGGACAGGTACTATGGCTACACCTTC. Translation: CASSVEDRYYGYTF.

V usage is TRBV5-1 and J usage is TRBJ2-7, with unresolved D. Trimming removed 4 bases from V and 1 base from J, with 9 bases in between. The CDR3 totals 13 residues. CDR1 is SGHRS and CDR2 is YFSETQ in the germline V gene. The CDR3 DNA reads TGCGCCAGCAGCCCCCCGGCGTCCTACGAGCAGTACTTC. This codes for CASSPPASYEQYF.

CDR3 protein: CASSPQQGTYQPQHF. CDR3 nucleotides: TGTGCCAGCAGTCCCCAACAGGGAACCTATCAGCCCCAGCATTTT. This chain links TRBV27 with TRBJ1-5, with a weak D call TRBD1 (6 bases). The CDR3 spans 15 residues. The V and J ends lost 5 bases and 5 bases respectively, with 16 bases between them. Germline CDR1 MNHEY, CDR2 SMNVEV (reference sequence).

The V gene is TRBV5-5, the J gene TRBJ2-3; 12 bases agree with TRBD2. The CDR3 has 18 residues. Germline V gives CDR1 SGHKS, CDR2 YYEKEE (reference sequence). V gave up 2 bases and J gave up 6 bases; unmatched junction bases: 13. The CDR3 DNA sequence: TGTGCCAGCAGCTTACTTTCCCGGACTAGCGGGGATTCGGATACGCAGTATTTT. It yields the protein CASSLLSRTSGDSDTQYF.

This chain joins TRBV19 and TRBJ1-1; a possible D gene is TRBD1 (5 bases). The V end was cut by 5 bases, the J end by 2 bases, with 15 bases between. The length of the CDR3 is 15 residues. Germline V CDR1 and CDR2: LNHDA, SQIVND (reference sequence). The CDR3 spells CASSPSGLRNTEAFF. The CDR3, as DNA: TGTGCCAGTAGTCCCTCGGGACTCCGCAACACTGAAGCTTTCTTT.

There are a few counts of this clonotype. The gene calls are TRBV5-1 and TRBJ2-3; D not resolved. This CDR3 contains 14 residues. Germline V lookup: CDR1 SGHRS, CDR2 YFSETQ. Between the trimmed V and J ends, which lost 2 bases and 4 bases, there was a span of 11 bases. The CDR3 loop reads CASSFGSIADTQYF. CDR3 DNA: TGCGCCAGCAGCTTTGGCAGTATCGCAGATACGCAGTATTTT.

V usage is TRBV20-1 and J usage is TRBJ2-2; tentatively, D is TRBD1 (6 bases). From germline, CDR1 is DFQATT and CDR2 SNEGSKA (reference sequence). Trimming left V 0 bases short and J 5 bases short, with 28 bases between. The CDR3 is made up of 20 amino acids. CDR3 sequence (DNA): TGCAGTGCTAGAGATTACGAAGGGGGAAGGCAGTCGGGGCTTACCGGGGAGCTGTTTTTT. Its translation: CSARDYEGGRQSGLTGELFF.

This CDR3 reads CASSLPGAVYNEQFF. CDR3 nucleotides: TGCGCCAGCAGCTTGCCCGGGGCCGTCTACAATGAGCAGTTCTTC. The J gene is TRBJ2-1, the V gene TRBV5-1, with D perhaps TRBD1 or TRBD2 (5 bases each). The germline gives CDR1 SGHRS, CDR2 YFSETQ. Trimming removed 1 base from V and 3 bases from J, with 11 bases in between. CDR3 size: 15 residues.

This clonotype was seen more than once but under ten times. The CDR3 nucleotides read TGTGCCAGCAGCTTACAGGATCAGCCCCAGCATTTT. This sequence encodes CASSLQDQPQHF. V and J are TRBV7-9 and TRBJ1-5; D not certain. Per germline, CDR1 SEHNR and CDR2 FQNEAQ (reference sequence). The CDR3 covers 12 residues. V was pared by 2 bases and J by 5 bases, with 4 bases between.

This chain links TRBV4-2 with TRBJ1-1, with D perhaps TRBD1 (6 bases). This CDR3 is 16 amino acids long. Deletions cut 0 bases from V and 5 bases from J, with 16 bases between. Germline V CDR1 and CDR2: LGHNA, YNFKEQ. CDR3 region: CASSQEGGRLGTEAFF. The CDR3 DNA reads TGTGCCAGCAGCCAAGAGGGGGGGCGCTTAGGGACTGAAGCTTTCTTT.

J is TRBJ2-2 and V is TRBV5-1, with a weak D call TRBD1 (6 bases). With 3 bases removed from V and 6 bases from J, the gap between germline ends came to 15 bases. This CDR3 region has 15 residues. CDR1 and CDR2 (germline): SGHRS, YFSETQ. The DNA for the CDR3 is TGCGCCAGCAGCTCGATACAGGGAGAGTCCGGGGAGCTGTTTTTT. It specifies CASSSIQGESGELFF.

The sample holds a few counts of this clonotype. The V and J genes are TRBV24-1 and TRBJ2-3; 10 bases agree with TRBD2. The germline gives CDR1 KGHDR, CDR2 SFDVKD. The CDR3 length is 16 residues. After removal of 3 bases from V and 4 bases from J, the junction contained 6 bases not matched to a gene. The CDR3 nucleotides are TGTGCCACCAGTGATGCCGGGACTAGCGATTCAGATACGCAGTATTTT. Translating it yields CATSDAGTSDSDTQYF.

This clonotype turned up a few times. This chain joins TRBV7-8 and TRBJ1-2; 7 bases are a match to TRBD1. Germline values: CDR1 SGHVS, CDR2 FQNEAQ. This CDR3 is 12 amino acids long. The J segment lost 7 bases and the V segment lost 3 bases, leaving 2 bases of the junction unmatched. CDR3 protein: CASSLTGSGYTF. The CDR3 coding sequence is TGTGCCAGCAGCTTGACAGGGAGTGGCTACACCTTC. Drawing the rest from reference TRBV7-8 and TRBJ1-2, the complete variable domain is GAGVSQSPRYKVAKRGQDVALRCDPISGHVSLFWYQQALGQGPEFLTYFQNEAQLDKSGLPSDRFFAERPEGSVSTLKIQRTQQEDSAVYLCASSLTGSGYTFGSGTRLTVV.

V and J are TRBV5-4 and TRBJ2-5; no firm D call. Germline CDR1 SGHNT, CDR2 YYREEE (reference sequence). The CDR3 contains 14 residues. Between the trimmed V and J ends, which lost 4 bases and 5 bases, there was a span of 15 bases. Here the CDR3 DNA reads TGTGCCAGCAGCCCGGTGGGTGCTCCGGAGACCCAGTACTTC. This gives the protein CASSPVGAPETQYF.

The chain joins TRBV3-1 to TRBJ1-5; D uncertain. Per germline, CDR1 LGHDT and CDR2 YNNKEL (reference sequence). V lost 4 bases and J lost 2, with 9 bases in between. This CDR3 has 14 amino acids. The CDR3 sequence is CASSPDGGNQPQHF. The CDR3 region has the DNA TGTGCCAGCAGCCCGGACGGTGGCAATCAGCCCCAGCATTTT.

DNA of the CDR3: TGTGCCACCACTAGCGGGGGCTCCTACACCGGGGAGCTGTTTTTT. Its translation is CATTSGGSYTGELFF. J is TRBJ2-2 and V is TRBV12-3 or TRBV12-4; 11 bases are a match to TRBD2. The CDR3 is made up of 15 amino acids. Trimming took 10 bases from V and 3 from J; bases not matched to a gene: 7.

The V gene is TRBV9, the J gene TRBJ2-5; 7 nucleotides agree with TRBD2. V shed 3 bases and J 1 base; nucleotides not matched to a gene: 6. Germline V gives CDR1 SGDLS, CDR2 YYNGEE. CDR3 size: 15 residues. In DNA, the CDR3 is TGTGCCAGCAGCGGATGGGGGGGTACCCAAGAGACCCAGTACTTC. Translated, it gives CASSGWGGTQETQYF.